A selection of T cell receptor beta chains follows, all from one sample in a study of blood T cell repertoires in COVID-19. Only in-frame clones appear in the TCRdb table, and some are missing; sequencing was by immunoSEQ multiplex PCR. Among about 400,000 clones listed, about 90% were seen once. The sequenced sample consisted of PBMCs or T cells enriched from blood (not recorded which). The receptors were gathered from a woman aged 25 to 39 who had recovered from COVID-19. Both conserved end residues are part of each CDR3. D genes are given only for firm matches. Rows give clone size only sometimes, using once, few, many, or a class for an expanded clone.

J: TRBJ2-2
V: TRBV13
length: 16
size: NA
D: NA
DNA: TGTGCCAGCAGCTTAAGCCGGGTATTAAACACCGGGGAGCTGTTTTTT
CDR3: CASSLSRVLNTGELFF

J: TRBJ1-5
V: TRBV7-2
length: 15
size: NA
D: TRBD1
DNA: TGTGCCAGCAGCTCCCGACAGGGCCTCAATCAGCCCCAGCATTTT
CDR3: CASSSRQGLNQPQHF

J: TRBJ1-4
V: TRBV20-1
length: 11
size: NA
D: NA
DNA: TGCAGTGCTAGAGATGACTATGACAAGATTTTT
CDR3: CSARDDYDKIF

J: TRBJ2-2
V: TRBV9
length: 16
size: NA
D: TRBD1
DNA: TGTGCCAGCAGCCCTCGAGGGGACAGGAACACCGGGGAGCTGTTTTTT
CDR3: CASSPRGDRNTGELFF

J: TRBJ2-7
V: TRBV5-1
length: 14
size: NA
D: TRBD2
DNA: TGCGCCAGCAGCTCCCCCGGGGGGTTCTACGAGCAGTACTTC
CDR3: CASSSPGGFYEQYF

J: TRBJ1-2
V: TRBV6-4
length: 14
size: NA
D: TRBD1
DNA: TGTGCCAGCAGACCAGGACAGGGACCCTATCGCTACACCTTC
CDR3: CASRPGQGPYRYTF

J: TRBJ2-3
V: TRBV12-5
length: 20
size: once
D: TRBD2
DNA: TGTGCTAGTGGTTCCCCCCACCCCCTGACTAGCGGGGGACGCACAGATACGCAGTATTTT
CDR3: CASGSPHPLTSGGRTDTQYF

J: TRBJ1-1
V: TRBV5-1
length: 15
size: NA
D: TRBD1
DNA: TGCGCCAGCAGGGACTCGACAGGGGTAGGCACTGAAGCTTTCTTT
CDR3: CASRDSTGVGTEAFF

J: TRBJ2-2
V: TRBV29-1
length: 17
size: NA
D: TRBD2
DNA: TGCAGCGTTGTTTTTAGCGGGAGGGCCTCAGACACCGGGGAGCTGTTTTTT
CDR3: CSVVFSGRASDTGELFF

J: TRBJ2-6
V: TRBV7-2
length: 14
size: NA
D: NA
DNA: TGTGCCTGGGGAGGGACAGGTGGGGCCAACGTCCTGACTTTC
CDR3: CAWGGTGGANVLTF

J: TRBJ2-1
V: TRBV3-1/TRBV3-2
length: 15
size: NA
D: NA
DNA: TGTGCCAGCAGCCAAATGCGGGACTCCTACAATGAGCAGTTCTTC
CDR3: CASSQMRDSYNEQFF

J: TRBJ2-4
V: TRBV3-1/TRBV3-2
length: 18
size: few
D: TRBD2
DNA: TGTGCCAGCAGCCAAGGGGCTAGCGGGGGGGTAGCCAAAAACATTCAGTACTTC
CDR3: CASSQGASGGVAKNIQYF

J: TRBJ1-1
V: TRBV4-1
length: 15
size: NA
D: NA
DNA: TGCGCCAGCAGCCAAGATCGGTATGATGGAGGTGAAGCTTTCTTT
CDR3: CASSQDRYDGGEAFF

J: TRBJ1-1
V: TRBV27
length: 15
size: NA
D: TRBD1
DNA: TGTGCCAGCAGTTTATCTAGGACAGGTGACACTGAAGCTTTCTTT
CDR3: CASSLSRTGDTEAFF

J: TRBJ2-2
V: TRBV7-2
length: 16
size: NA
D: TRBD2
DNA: TGTGCCAGCAGCCTCCGGACTAGAGTGAACACCGGGGAGCTGTTTTTT
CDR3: CASSLRTRVNTGELFF

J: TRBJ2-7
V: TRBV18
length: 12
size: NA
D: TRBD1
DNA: TGTGCCAGCTCCTCAGGGGGCCACGAGCAGTACTTC
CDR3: CASSSGGHEQYF

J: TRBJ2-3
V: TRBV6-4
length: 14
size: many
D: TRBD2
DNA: TGTGCCAGCAGTAGGACTAGCGAGACAGATACGCAGTATTTT
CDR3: CASSRTSETDTQYF

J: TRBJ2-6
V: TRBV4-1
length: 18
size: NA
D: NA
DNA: TGCGCCAGCAGCCACCAAGCGGGCCACCACTCTGGGGCCAACGTCCTGACTTTC
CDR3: CASSHQAGHHSGANVLTF

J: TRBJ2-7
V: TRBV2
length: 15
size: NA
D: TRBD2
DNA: TGTGCCAGCAGGGTTAGCGGGATTCAAACCTACGAGCAGTACTTC
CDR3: CASRVSGIQTYEQYF

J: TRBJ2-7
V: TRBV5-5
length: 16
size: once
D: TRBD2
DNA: TGTGCCAGCAGACCCCTGCCGGGGGGGAAGGCGTACGAGCAGTACTTC
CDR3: CASRPLPGGKAYEQYF

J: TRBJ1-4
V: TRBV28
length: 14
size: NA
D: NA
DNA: TGTGCCAGCAGTTTTGTGGGGGGGAATGAAAAACTGTTTTTT
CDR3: CASSFVGGNEKLFF

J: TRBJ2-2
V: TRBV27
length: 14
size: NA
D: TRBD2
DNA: TGTGCCAGCAGACTAGCGGGGAACACCGGGGAGCTGTTTTTT
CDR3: CASRLAGNTGELFF

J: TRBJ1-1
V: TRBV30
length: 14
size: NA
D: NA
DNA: TGTGCCTGGAGTGTACTGATAACTTACACTGAAGCTTTCTTT
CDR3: CAWSVLITYTEAFF

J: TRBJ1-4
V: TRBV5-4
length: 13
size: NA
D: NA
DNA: TGTGCCAGCAGCTCCTCGGGGTTAGCTGAACTGTTTTTT
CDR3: CASSSSGLAELFF

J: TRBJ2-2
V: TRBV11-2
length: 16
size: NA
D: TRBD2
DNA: TGTGCCACCGGTCGGGCTAGCGGGATGTGGACCGGGGAGCTGTTTTTT
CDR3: CATGRASGMWTGELFF

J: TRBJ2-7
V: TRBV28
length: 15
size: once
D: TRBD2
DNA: TGTGCCAATTACCAACGGACTAGCGGAAACTACGAGCAGTACTTC
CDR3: CANYQRTSGNYEQYF

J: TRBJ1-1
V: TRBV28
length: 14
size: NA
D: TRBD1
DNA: TGTGCCAGCAGTTCCCAGGGGGTCGGCCCAGAAGCTTTCTTT
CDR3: CASSSQGVGPEAFF

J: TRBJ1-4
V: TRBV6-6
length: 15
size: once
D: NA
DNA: TGTGCCAGCAGACCCTCTTTAGGAGCGCGGGAAAAACTGTTTTTT
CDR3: CASRPSLGAREKLFF

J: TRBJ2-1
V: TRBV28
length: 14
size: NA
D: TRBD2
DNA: TGTGCCAGCACCGCTCAGACTAGCGGGATAGGGCAGTTCTTC
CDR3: CASTAQTSGIGQFF

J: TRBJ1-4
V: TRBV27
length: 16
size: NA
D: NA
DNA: TGTGCCAGCAGTTTAAGGCAGGGTTTCACTAATGAAAAACTGTTTTTT
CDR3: CASSLRQGFTNEKLFF

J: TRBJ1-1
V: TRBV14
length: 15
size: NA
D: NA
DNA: TGTGCCAGCAGCCAAGTCCTGGGGCTGGGGACTGAAGCTTTCTTT
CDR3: CASSQVLGLGTEAFF

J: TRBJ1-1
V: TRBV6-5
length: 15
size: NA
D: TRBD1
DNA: TGTGCCAGCAGTCCCGGACAGGGGATGAACACTGAAGCTTTCTTT
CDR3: CASSPGQGMNTEAFF

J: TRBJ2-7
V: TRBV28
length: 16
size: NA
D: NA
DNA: TGTGCCAGCAGTTCCATGGCCAGATTCCCCTCCTACGAGCAGTACTTC
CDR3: CASSSMARFPSYEQYF

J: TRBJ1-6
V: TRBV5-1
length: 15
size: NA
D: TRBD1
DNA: TGCGCCAGCAGCCCCGGGACAGGGGCGAATTCACCCCTCCACTTT
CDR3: CASSPGTGANSPLHF

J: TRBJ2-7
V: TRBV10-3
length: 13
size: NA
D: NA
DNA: TGTGCCATCAGTGAAACTGCGGCTTACGAGCAGTACTTC
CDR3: CAISETAAYEQYF

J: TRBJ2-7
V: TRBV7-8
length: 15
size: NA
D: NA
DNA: TGTGCCAGCAGCTTAGAAGCAGGCGCCAGCTACGAGCAGTACTTC
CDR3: CASSLEAGASYEQYF

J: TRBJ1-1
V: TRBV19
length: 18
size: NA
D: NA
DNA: TGTGCCAGTAGTCCCCTCTACAGGGAACCACCAATGAACACTGAAGCTTTCTTT
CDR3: CASSPLYREPPMNTEAFF

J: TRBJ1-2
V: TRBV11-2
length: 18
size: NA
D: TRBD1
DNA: TGTGCCAGCAGCCCGAGGCGTAATCGGGACAGGGTGTCCTATGGCTACACCTTC
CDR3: CASSPRRNRDRVSYGYTF

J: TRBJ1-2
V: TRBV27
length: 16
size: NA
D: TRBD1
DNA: TGTGCCAGCAGTTTAACGTCTCGACAGGGCGCCTATGGCTACACCTTC
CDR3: CASSLTSRQGAYGYTF

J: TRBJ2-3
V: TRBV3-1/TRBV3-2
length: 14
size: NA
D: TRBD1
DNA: TGTGCCAGCAGCCAAGGACAGGGTTCAGATACGCAGTATTTT
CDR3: CASSQGQGSDTQYF

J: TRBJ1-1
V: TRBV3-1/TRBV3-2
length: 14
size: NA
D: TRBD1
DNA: TGTGCCAGCAGCCTCCGACAGGGCGGAACTGAAGCTTTCTTT
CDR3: CASSLRQGGTEAFF

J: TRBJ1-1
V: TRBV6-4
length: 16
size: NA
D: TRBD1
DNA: TGTGCCAGCAGTGACTGGACAGGGGAGAAGAACACTGAAGCTTTCTTT
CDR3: CASSDWTGEKNTEAFF

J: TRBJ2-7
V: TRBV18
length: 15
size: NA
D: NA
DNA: TGTGCCAGCTCACCACCGGGGGGGCCCGGGTACGAGCAGTACTTC
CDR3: CASSPPGGPGYEQYF

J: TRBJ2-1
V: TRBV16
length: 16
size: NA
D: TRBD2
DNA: TGTGCCAGCAGCCAATCTAGCGGGAGAATTCACAATGAGCAGTTCTTC
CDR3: CASSQSSGRIHNEQFF

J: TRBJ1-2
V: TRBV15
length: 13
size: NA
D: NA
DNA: TGTGCCACCAGCAGAGACAGGGATTATGGCTACACCTTC
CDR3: CATSRDRDYGYTF

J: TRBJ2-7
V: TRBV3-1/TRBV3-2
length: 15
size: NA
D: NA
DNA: TGTGCCAGCAGCACCGGGTGGCACTATTCCTACGAGCAGTACTTC
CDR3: CASSTGWHYSYEQYF

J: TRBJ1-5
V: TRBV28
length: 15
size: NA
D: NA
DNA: TGTGCCAGCAGTTTAACGGCAGGGGTCAATCAGCCCCAGCATTTT
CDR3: CASSLTAGVNQPQHF

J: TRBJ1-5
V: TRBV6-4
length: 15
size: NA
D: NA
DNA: TGTGCCAGCAGTGACCGACACGAGAGCAATCAGCCCCAGCATTTT
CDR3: CASSDRHESNQPQHF

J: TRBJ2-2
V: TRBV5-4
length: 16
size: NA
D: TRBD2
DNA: TGTGCCAGCAGCTTAGACAGCGGGGGGAACACCGGGGAGCTGTTTTTT
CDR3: CASSLDSGGNTGELFF

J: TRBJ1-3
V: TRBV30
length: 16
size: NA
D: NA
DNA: TGTGCCTGGAGGGAGGGACTGACGAAGTTCGGAAACACCATATATTTT
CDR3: CAWREGLTKFGNTIYF

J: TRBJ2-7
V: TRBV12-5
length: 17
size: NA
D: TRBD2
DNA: TGTGCTAGTGCCCTACTTCCCGGGACTAGCGGACCATACGAGCAGTACTTC
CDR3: CASALLPGTSGPYEQYF

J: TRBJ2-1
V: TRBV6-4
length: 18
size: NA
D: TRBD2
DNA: TGTGCCAGCAGTGCTGGCGGGAGTAGTGGGGGGGGCTACAATGAGCAGTTCTTC
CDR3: CASSAGGSSGGGYNEQFF

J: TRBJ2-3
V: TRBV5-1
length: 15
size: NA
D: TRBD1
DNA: TGCGCCAGCAGCCTGGGACAGGATATCCCCAATACGCAGTATTTT
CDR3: CASSLGQDIPNTQYF